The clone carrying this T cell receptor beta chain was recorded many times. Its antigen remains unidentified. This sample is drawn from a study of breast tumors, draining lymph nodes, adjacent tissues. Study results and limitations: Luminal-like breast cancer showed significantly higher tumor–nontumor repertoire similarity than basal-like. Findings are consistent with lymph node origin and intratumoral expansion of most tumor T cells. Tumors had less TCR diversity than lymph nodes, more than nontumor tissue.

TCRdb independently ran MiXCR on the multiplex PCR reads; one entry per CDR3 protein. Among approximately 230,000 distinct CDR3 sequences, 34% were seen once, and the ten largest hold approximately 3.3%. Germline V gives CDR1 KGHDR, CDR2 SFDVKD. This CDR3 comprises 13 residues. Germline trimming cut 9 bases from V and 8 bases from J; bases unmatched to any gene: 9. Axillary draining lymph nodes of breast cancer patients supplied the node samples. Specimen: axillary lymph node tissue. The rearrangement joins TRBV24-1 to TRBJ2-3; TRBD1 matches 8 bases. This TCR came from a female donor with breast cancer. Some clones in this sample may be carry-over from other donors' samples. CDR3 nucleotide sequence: TGTGCCACCGGCAGGACAGGGCAAGGTACGCAGTATTTT. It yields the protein CATGRTGQGTQYF.